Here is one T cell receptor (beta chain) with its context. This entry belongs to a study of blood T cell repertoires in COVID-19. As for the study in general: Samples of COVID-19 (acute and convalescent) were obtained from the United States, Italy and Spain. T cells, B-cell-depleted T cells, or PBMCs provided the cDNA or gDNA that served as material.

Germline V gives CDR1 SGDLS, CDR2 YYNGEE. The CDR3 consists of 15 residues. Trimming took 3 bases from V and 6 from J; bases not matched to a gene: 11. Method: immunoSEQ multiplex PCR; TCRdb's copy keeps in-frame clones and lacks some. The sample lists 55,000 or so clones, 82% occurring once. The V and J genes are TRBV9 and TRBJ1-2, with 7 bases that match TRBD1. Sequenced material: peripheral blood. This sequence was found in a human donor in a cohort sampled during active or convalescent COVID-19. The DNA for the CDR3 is TGTGCCAGCAGCGCCCTTACAGGGGAGACCCATGGCTACACCTTC. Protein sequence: CASSALTGETHGYTF.